This TCR beta chain was found in a study of shared clonotypes between healthy human individuals. For the study at large: A donor's plate count was three for CD4 naive and three for CD4 memory; CD8 naive had two and CD8 memory one.

Findings and caveats of the study: Naive CD4 clonotype sharing across a few donors was approximately 5%.

Some clones are missing from TCRdb's copy, which holds only in-frame ones; the method was immunoSEQ multiplex PCR. In the table there are a few million clones, under 97% of which are singletons. Concerning this clone itself: The antigen remains undetermined.

This CDR3 has 15 residues. J lost 5 bases, V lost 7 bases, and 13 bases had no gene match. From germline, CDR1 is SGHRS and CDR2 YFSETQ. This chain joins TRBV5-1 and TRBJ2-5; 8 bases are a match to TRBD2. The specimen was naive CD4+ T cells sorted from blood. This sample's subset: CD45RA+ positively selected. This sequence originates from a man aged 18 to 30 in good health. CDR3 DNA sequence: TGCGCCAGCCAAACGTCGGGAGGGCCCGGTGAGACCCAGTACTTC. It encodes CASQTSGGPGETQYF.